The 28 T cell receptor beta chains below come from one sample, sequenced in a study of shared clonotypes between healthy human individuals. Method: immunoSEQ multiplex PCR; TCRdb's copy keeps in-frame clones and lacks some. The data contain about 560,000 clones, about 80% of them singletons. The sample comprised PBMCs. The receptors originated from a middle-aged woman in good health. Some clones in this sample may be carry-over from other donors' samples.

This clone was picked up a small number of times. The chain employs TRBV5-4 and TRBJ2-5; 16 nucleotides align to TRBD2. With V trimmed by 1 base and J by 5 bases, 5 bases remained unmatched. The germline V gene has CDR1 SGHNT and CDR2 YYREEE (reference sequence). This CDR3 is built from 17 residues. CDR3 coding DNA: TGTGCCAGCAGCTTGAGAGGGACTAGCGGGAGGGGGGAGACCCAGTACTTC. Translated, it gives CASSLRGTSGRGETQYF.

The chain links TRBV7-2 to TRBJ2-5; D uncertain. V gave up 5 bases and J gave up 5 bases, with 15 bases separating them. There are 14 residues in the CDR3. The germline CDR1 and CDR2 sequences are SGHTA and FQGNSA. In DNA form, the CDR3 reads TGTGCCAGCAGCACCCCCCAAGGAACTGAGACCCAGTACTTC. Protein sequence: CASSTPQGTETQYF.

This rearrangement joins TRBV7-9 to TRBJ2-6; 7 nucleotides align to TRBD2. J was trimmed by 0 bases and V by 2 bases; bases with no gene match: 1. The CDR3 extends over 16 amino acids. Germline CDR1 and CDR2: SEHNR and FQNEAQ (reference sequence). CDR3 amino acids: CASSLRGSSGANVLTF. In DNA, the CDR3 is TGTGCCAGCAGCTTACGCGGGAGCTCTGGGGCCAACGTCCTGACTTTC.

The gene calls are TRBV7-9 and TRBJ2-1; 14 bases map to TRBD2. Per germline, CDR1 SEHNR and CDR2 FQNEAQ (reference sequence). CDR3 length: 15 amino acids. V shed 5 bases and J 8 bases; nucleotides not matched to a gene: 5. Here the CDR3 reads CASSGTSGSPYEQFF. CDR3 bases: TGTGCCAGCAGCGGGACTAGCGGGAGTCCCTATGAGCAGTTCTTC.

The chain has TRBV7-2 and TRBJ1-3; TRBD1 might be the D (5 bases). The CDR3 length is 15 residues. The V end lost 5 bases, the J end lost 2 bases, and 13 bases lay between the germline ends. Germline-derived CDR1 and CDR2 are SGHTA and FQGNSA. This CDR3 reads CASSRVGRAGNTIYF. CDR3 bases: TGTGCCAGCAGCCGAGTTGGCAGGGCTGGAAACACCATATATTTT.

This chain uses TRBV18 with TRBJ2-7; D ambiguous. Germline loops: CDR1 KGHSH, CDR2 LQKENI. This CDR3 is 12 amino acids long. Trimming took 1 base from V and 3 from J, leaving 4 bases between them. DNA of the CDR3: TGTGCCAGCTCACCACTCCGCTACGAGCAGTACTTC. This translates into CASSPLRYEQYF.

The rearrangement links TRBV4-2 to TRBJ2-7; no firm D call. Per germline, CDR1 LGHNA and CDR2 YNFKEQ. The CDR3 runs to 15 residues. Trimming removed 0 bases at V and 2 bases at J, with 11 bases between. CDR3 sequence reads: CASSQEPRSPYEQYF. CDR3 bases: TGTGCCAGCAGCCAAGAGCCCAGGTCCCCCTACGAGCAGTACTTC.

This rearrangement joins TRBV28 to TRBJ2-5; 8 nucleotides align to TRBD2. CDR3 length: 14 amino acids. After removal of 6 bases from V and 5 bases from J, the junction contained 8 bases not matched to a gene. Germline lookup yields CDR1 MDHEN and CDR2 SYDVKM. The CDR3 DNA reads TGTGCCAGCAGCCAGCGGGAGTCATTGGAGACCCAGTACTTC. Protein sequence: CASSQRESLETQYF.

J is TRBJ2-5 and V is TRBV7-2, with 12 nucleotides matching TRBD2. V gave up 4 bases and J gave up 5 bases; unmatched junction bases: 8. This CDR3 has 16 amino acids. From germline, CDR1 is SGHTA and CDR2 FQGNSA. CDR3 in amino acids: CASSSGRLAGVETQYF. CDR3 nucleotide sequence: TGTGCCAGCAGCTCAGGACGACTAGCGGGAGTGGAGACCCAGTACTTC. The variable domain in full, completed from reference TRBV7-2 and TRBJ2-5, reads GAGVSQSPSNKVTEKGKDVELRCDPISGHTALYWYRQSLGQGLEFLIYFQGNSAPDKSGLPSDRFSAERTGGSVSTLTIQRTQQEDSAVYLCASSSGRLAGVETQYFGPGTRLLVL.

The chain joins TRBV29-1 to TRBJ2-7, with 7 bases that match TRBD2. The germline CDR1 and CDR2 sequences are SQVTM and ANQGSEA. CDR3 size: 14 residues. Trimming took 7 bases from V and 3 from J; bases not matched to a gene: 12. The CDR3 loop reads CSAKSDSSGYEQYF. Written as DNA, the CDR3 is TGCAGCGCTAAATCAGATTCTAGCGGCTACGAGCAGTACTTC.

A remark on this clone: A far larger clone is only one base removed, so a read error is likely. The rearrangement uses TRBV30 and TRBJ1-4; no reliable D call. The germline V gene encodes CDR1 GTSNPN and CDR2 SVGIG (reference sequence). This CDR3 comprises 15 residues. Trimming removed 2 bases at V and 17 bases at J, with 27 bases between. The CDR3 region is CAWSYSSTLKHPIFF. The CDR3 bases are TGTGCCTGGAGTTATTCTAGTACCCTGAAACACCCCATTTTTTTT.

Regarding this clone: One end of the junction is discordant with germline, which a read error may explain. The chain uses TRBV11-1 and TRBJ1-1; unclear D gene. CDR1 is SGHAT, CDR2 FQDESV, per germline (reference sequence). This CDR3 region has 13 residues. CDR3 bases: TGTGCCAGCAGCTTAAGACGGAACTCTGAAGCTTTCTTT. Protein sequence: CASSLRRNSEAFF.

The chain carries TRBV7-8 and TRBJ1-1; no firm D call. Trimming shortened V by 3 bases and J by 3 bases, and 5 bases separated the two germline ends. The CDR3 is made up of 12 amino acids. CDR1 is SGHVS and CDR2 is FQNEAQ in the germline V gene. The CDR3 reads CASSLQYTEAFF. The CDR3 region has the DNA TGTGCCAGCAGCTTGCAGTACACTGAAGCTTTCTTT. Full variable domain (remainder filled in from reference TRBV7-8 and TRBJ1-1): GAGVSQSPRYKVAKRGQDVALRCDPISGHVSLFWYQQALGQGPEFLTYFQNEAQLDKSGLPSDRFFAERPEGSVSTLKIQRTQQEDSAVYLCASSLQYTEAFFGQGTRLTVV.

V and J are TRBV6-6 and TRBJ2-1; D perhaps matches TRBD2 (5 bases). The CDR3 loop spans 16 amino acids. The V gene lost 2 bases and the J gene lost 9 bases, with 20 bases spanning the gap. Germline loops: CDR1 MNHNY, CDR2 SVGAGI (reference sequence). The CDR3 sequence is CASSYGLGGLGSEQFF. CDR3 nucleotides: TGTGCCAGCAGTTACGGACTGGGCGGGTTGGGTAGTGAGCAGTTCTTC.

V and J are TRBV5-4 and TRBJ1-3, with a tentative D call TRBD1 (5 bases). The CDR3 is 13 amino acids. The V gene lost 2 bases and the J gene lost 6 bases, with 9 bases spanning the gap. Germline lookup yields CDR1 SGHNT and CDR2 YYREEE (reference sequence). The CDR3 nucleotides are TGTGCCAGCAGCTTAGTAGGGGAAAACACCATATATTTT. Protein: CASSLVGENTIYF. The whole variable domain, remainder taken from reference TRBV5-4 and TRBJ1-3, is ETGVTQSPTHLIKTRGQQVTLRCSSQSGHNTVSWYQQALGQGPQFIFQYYREEENGRGNFPPRFSGLQFPNYSSELNVNALELDDSALYLCASSLVGENTIYFGEGSWLTVV.

The V gene is TRBV4-1, the J gene TRBJ2-3; no firm D call. Looked up from germline, CDR1 is MGHRA and CDR2 is YSYEKL. The V gene lost 0 bases and the J gene lost 4 bases, with 5 bases spanning the gap. The CDR3 loop spans 13 amino acids. Written as DNA, the CDR3 is TGCGCCAGCAGCCAAGAAGAGGCAGATACGCAGTATTTT. Residues: CASSQEEADTQYF.

The chain joins TRBV27 to TRBJ2-7; D perhaps matches TRBD1 (5 bases). The CDR3 has 12 residues. Germline CDR1 reads MNHEY; CDR2 reads SMNVEV (reference sequence). The V and J ends lost 5 bases and 4 bases respectively, with 9 bases between them. The CDR3 DNA reads as TGTGCCAGCAGTCGTCAGGGTTACGAGCAGTACTTC. Translation gives CASSRQGYEQYF.

V is TRBV7-2 and J is TRBJ2-5; 7 positions agree with TRBD2. The CDR3 length is 13 residues. V shed 3 bases, J shed 2 bases, and the junction held 0 bases outside the gene matches. Germline CDR1 and CDR2: SGHTA and FQGNSA. CDR3 sequence reads: CASSFSGQETQYF. The CDR3, as DNA: TGTGCCAGCAGCTTTAGCGGGCAAGAGACCCAGTACTTC.

The rearrangement links TRBV7-3 to TRBJ2-7, with 9 positions matching TRBD1. Trimming took 4 bases from V and 6 from J; bases not matched to a gene: 4. The CDR3 length is 13 residues. Germline V gene data show CDR1 as SGHTA and CDR2 as FQGTGA. The CDR3 sequence is CASSYRQGGEQYF. CDR3 in DNA: TGTGCCAGCAGCTATCGACAGGGGGGCGAGCAGTACTTC. Looking up the rest from reference TRBV7-3 and TRBJ2-7 gives the full variable domain: GAGVSQTPSNKVTEKGKYVELRCDPISGHTALYWYRQSLGQGPEFLIYFQGTGAADDSGLPNDRFFAVRPEGSVSTLKIQRTERGDSAVYLCASSYRQGGEQYFGPGTRLTVT.

This rearrangement joins TRBV7-2 to TRBJ2-3, with 13 bases lining up with TRBD2. Germline assignment: CDR1 SGHTA and CDR2 FQGNSA. The CDR3 runs 16 residues. The V segment lost 5 bases and the J segment 0 bases; nucleotides outside the gene matches: 2. CDR3 loop: CASSPGLAGSTDTQYF. Written as DNA, the CDR3 is TGTGCCAGCAGCCCGGGACTAGCGGGGAGCACAGATACGCAGTATTTT.

V usage is TRBV18 and J usage is TRBJ1-1, with D hard to call. The ends were cut back, 3 bases at V and 4 bases at J, with 9 bases in the middle. The CDR3 covers 13 residues. Germline loops: CDR1 KGHSH, CDR2 LQKENI. The CDR3 region has the DNA TGTGCCAGCTCACCTGTCTTGTCCACTGAAGCTTTCTTT. This encodes CASSPVLSTEAFF. The entire variable domain, with the rest obtained from reference TRBV18 and TRBJ1-1, is as follows: NAGVMQNPRHLVRRRGQEARLRCSPMKGHSHVYWYRQLPEEGLKFMVYLQKENIIDESGMPKERFSAEFPKEGPSILRIQQVVRGDSAAYFCASSPVLSTEAFFGQGTRLTVV.

As DNA, the CDR3 is TGCGCCAGCAGCACTCGACAGGGTGGGACCGGGGAGCTGTTTTTT. The encoded protein is CASSTRQGGTGELFF. V is TRBV5-1 and J is TRBJ2-2, with 7 bases aligning to TRBD1. This CDR3 is 15 amino acids long. In germline, CDR1 is SGHRS, CDR2 YFSETQ. Trimming at V came to 4 bases and at J to 5 bases, leaving 8 bases not matched to a gene.

The genes are TRBV19 and TRBJ1-5; 10 bases agree with TRBD1. Per the germline V gene, CDR1 is LNHDA and CDR2 is SQIVND (reference sequence). The CDR3 runs to 14 residues. The V gene end was trimmed by 9 bases and the J gene end by 7 bases; junction bases not matched to a gene: 9. As DNA, the CDR3 is TGTGCCAGCTGGGGACAGGGGTCGGGACAGCCCCAGCATTTT. The encoded protein is CASWGQGSGQPQHF.

CDR3: CAWSVGRGPRAAGANVLTF. CDR3 DNA: TGTGCCTGGAGTGTAGGCAGGGGGCCCCGCGCGGCTGGGGCCAACGTCCTGACTTTC. The chain links TRBV30 to TRBJ2-6; 8 bases map to TRBD1. This CDR3 spans 19 amino acids. Per germline, CDR1 GTSNPN and CDR2 SVGIG (reference sequence). The junction had 12 bases not matched to a gene; V was cut back by 0 bases and J by 2 bases. The whole variable domain, remainder taken from reference TRBV30 and TRBJ2-6, is SQTIHQWPATLVQPVGSPLSLECTVEGTSNPNLYWYRQAAGRGLQLLFYSVGIGQISSEVPQNLSASRPQDRQFILSSKKLLLSDSGFYLCAWSVGRGPRAAGANVLTFGAGSRLTVL.

Concerning this clone itself: Other DNA sequences within the sample encode an identical CDR3. The V gene is TRBV30, the J gene TRBJ1-5; D is ambiguous. V was cut by 1 base and J by 4 bases, with 5 bases left in between. This CDR3 region has 12 residues. Looked up from germline, CDR1 is GTSNPN and CDR2 is SVGIG (reference sequence). This CDR3 reads CAWSGGNQPQHF. The CDR3 DNA follows: TGTGCCTGGAGTGGGGGTAATCAGCCCCAGCATTTT.

In its sample, this clone was seen many times. One end of the junction does not line up with germline, which may come from a read error. The V gene is TRBV27, the J gene TRBJ2-7; D gene ambiguous. Germline CDR1 is MNHEY and CDR2 is SMNVEV (reference sequence). The CDR3 loop spans 13 amino acids. The CDR3 DNA follows: TGTGCCAGCAGTATATCCCAATCCTACGAGCAGTACTTC. Its protein product is CASSISQSYEQYF.

This chain uses TRBV7-2 with TRBJ2-2; 7 nucleotides align to TRBD2. Germline CDR1 reads SGHTA; CDR2 reads FQGNSA. CDR3 length: 17 residues. V was pared by 5 bases and J by 5 bases, with 14 bases of the junction left unmatched. The CDR3, as DNA: TGTGCCAGCAGCGCCCGTCCTAGCGGAGTAGGGACCGGGGAGCTGTTTTTT. Translated: CASSARPSGVGTGELFF.

The chain uses TRBV10-3 and TRBJ2-7, with D hard to call. V was pared by 5 bases and J by 2 bases, with 4 bases between. The germline CDR1 and CDR2 sequences are ENHRY and SYGVKD. CDR3 size: 11 residues. The CDR3 spells CAISTAYEQYF. CDR3 nucleotide sequence: TGTGCCATCAGTACCGCCTACGAGCAGTACTTC.